Sequencing of this TCR beta chain was carried out in a study of T-cell memory formation after mild COVID-19. TCRdb called the 5' RACE reads again in MiXCR, with one record for every CDR3 protein. The table lists hundreds of thousands of distinct CDR3 sequences, roughly 13% of them singletons, with approximately 22% in the top ten. This CDR3 is built from 15 residues. Germline V CDR1 and CDR2: MNHEY, SVGAGI. V lost 4 bases to trimming and J lost 7 bases, with 17 bases between them. This TCR came from a young man who had mild COVID-19 (a few samples of this study predate the infection). Cell type and time point are not known. The sequenced material came from PBMCs or a T cell subset sorted from them (not recorded which). The chain is built from TRBV6-5 and TRBJ1-5, with a weak D call TRBD1 (5 bases). DNA of the CDR3: TGTGCCAGCAGTTCCGATTTGGGGGGTCGGCAGCCCCAGCATTTT. Its translation is CASSSDLGGRQPQHF.